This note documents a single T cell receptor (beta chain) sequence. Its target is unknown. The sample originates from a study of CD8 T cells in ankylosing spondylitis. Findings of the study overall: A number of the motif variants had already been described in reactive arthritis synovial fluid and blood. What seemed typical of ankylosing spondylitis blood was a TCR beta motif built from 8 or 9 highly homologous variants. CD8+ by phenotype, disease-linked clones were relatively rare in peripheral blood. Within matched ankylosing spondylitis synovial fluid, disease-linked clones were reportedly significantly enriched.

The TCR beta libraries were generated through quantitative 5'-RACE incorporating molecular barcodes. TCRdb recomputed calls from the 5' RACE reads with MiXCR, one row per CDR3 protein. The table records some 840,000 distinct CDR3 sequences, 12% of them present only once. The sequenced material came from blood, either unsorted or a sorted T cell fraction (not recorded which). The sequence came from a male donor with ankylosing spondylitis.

The CDR3: CASKLYDEQYF. The CDR3 region has the DNA TGTGCCAGCAAACTCTACGACGAGCAGTACTTC. The chain couples TRBV28 to TRBJ2-7; D not resolved. Germline V gives CDR1 MDHEN, CDR2 SYDVKM. The V gene lost 7 bases and the J gene lost 5 bases, with 9 bases spanning the gap. This CDR3 spans 11 amino acids.